Below, 21 T cell receptor beta chains from the same sample are listed, as sequenced in a study of Ad26.COV2.S vaccination and SARS-CoV-2 variants (dated by TCRdb to the early 2020s). Interpreted using the paper, the treatment or condition label stands for: approximately 18 received Ad26.COV2.S at low or high dose, single or two shots; about 5 received placebo; per-sample allocation not given. For vaccine and placebo recipients, the sequenced repertoires came from samples collected on day 63 after the first injection. The library was obtained by the immunoSEQ multiplex PCR assay. What TCRdb holds here is the immuneACCESS table cut down to in-frame rearrangements. Part of the clones is not present; checked against another copy, under half of the missing clones reflect an unresolved V gene, and the others are unexplained. This sample has hundreds of thousands of clones in its table, and 83% of those were observed once. Together, the top ten hold nearly 7.5% of the sample.

This material consisted of peripheral blood, taken in a trial of Ad26.COV2.S vaccine versus placebo. The receptors shown here come from a person between 18 and 65 years old who received the Ad26.COV2.S COVID-19 vaccine or a placebo.

DNA for the CDR3: TGTGCCAGCAGCCCGGCGGTTTCCTATGAGCAGTTCTTC. This encodes CASSPAVSYEQFF. This chain links TRBV7-2 with TRBJ2-1; D remains unclear. Germline-derived CDR1 and CDR2 are SGHTA and FQGNSA. Between the trimmed V and J ends, which lost 5 bases and 8 bases, there was a span of 13 bases. The length of the CDR3 is 13 residues.

V and J are TRBV15 and TRBJ2-2; D unresolved. The V end lost 7 bases, the J end lost 7 bases, and 7 bases lay between the germline ends. The CDR3 loop spans 11 amino acids. The germline gives CDR1 LNHNV, CDR2 YYDKDF (reference sequence). The CDR3 here is CATIADGELFF. CDR3 sequence (DNA): TGTGCCACCATCGCAGACGGGGAGCTGTTTTTT.

The chain recombines TRBV4-1 with TRBJ2-5; tentative D call: TRBD2 (6 bases). Germline values: CDR1 MGHRA, CDR2 YSYEKL. This CDR3 contains 15 residues. V lost 1 base and J lost 4, with 13 bases in between. CDR3 region: CASSQVGLPRETQYF. CDR3 nucleotide sequence: TGCGCCAGCAGCCAAGTGGGACTGCCCCGAGAGACCCAGTACTTC.

The gene calls are TRBV27 and TRBJ1-6, with D unresolved. Germline CDR1 reads MNHEY; CDR2 reads SMNVEV (reference sequence). Trimming left V 5 bases short and J 8 bases short, with 10 bases between. This CDR3 has 13 amino acids. CDR3 DNA sequence: TGTGCCAGCAGTCTCGACAACTATTCACCCCTCCACTTT. Translated: CASSLDNYSPLHF.

V gene TRBV4-2 combines with J gene TRBJ2-7; D remains ambiguous. Per the germline V gene, CDR1 is LGHNA and CDR2 is YNFKEQ. Trimming took off 1 base at V and 1 base at J, with 8 bases between the two ends. CDR3 length: 14 amino acids. The CDR3 region has the DNA TGTGCCAGCAGCCAAGGTTTGGAGTCCTACGAGCAGTACTTC. This translates into CASSQGLESYEQYF.

This chain connects TRBV30 to TRBJ1-1, with TRBD1 identical over 7 bases. The CDR3 has 12 residues. The germline CDR1 and CDR2 sequences are GTSNPN and SVGIG (reference sequence). In DNA, the CDR3 is TGTGGGGGGGAGGGGGCTAACACTGAAGCTTTCTTT. This sequence encodes CGGEGANTEAFF.

The chain joins TRBV5-1 to TRBJ2-2, with 7 positions matching TRBD2. J lost 0 bases, V lost 1 base, and 3 bases had no gene match. In germline, CDR1 is SGHRS, CDR2 YFSETQ. This CDR3 has 16 residues. In DNA form, the CDR3 reads TGCGCCAGCAGCTTGTACGGGGGGACGAACACCGGGGAGCTGTTTTTT. The encoded protein is CASSLYGGTNTGELFF.

V gene TRBV27 combines with J gene TRBJ2-3; no reliable D call. The CDR3 runs to 11 residues. Germline V lookup: CDR1 MNHEY, CDR2 SMNVEV (reference sequence). V was clipped by 2 bases and J by 8 bases, with 5 bases between them. CDR3 loop: CASSLLGTQYF. Written as DNA, the CDR3 is TGTGCCAGCAGTTTACTCGGTACGCAGTATTTT.

This clone was observed many times. This rearrangement joins TRBV7-8 to TRBJ1-5; weak D call: TRBD1 (5 bases). Looked up from germline, CDR1 is SGHVS and CDR2 is FQNEAQ. The ends were cut back, 5 bases at V and 5 bases at J, with 16 bases in the middle. CDR3 length equals 15 residues. DNA of the CDR3: TGTGCCAGCAGCCGACAGCTTTATTACGATCAGCCCCAGCATTTT. Translating it yields CASSRQLYYDQPQHF.

The V and J genes are TRBV2 and TRBJ2-7; TRBD2 matches at 13 bases. Germline trimming cut 7 bases from V and 3 bases from J; bases unmatched to any gene: 6. CDR1 is SNHLY and CDR2 is FYNNEI in the germline V gene. This CDR3 has 15 residues. CDR3 in DNA: TGTGCCAGCAAAGAACTAGCGGGGGGGAACTACGAGCAGTACTTC. Its translation: CASKELAGGNYEQYF. Using reference TRBV2 and TRBJ2-7 for the parts outside the CDR3, the full variable domain is EPEVTQTPSHQVTQMGQEVILRCVPISNHLYFYWYRQILGQKVEFLVSFYNNEISEKSEIFDDQFSVERPDGSNFTLKIRSTKLEDSAMYFCASKELAGGNYEQYFGPGTRLTVT.

V gene TRBV5-1 combines with J gene TRBJ1-4; D gene unclear. This CDR3 has 14 residues. Germline CDR1 SGHRS, CDR2 YFSETQ. The V gene lost 1 base and the J gene lost 4 bases, with 8 bases spanning the gap. The chain's CDR3 is CASSLSSVNEKLFF. CDR3 DNA sequence: TGCGCCAGCAGCTTGTCCTCAGTTAATGAAAAACTGTTTTTT.

This clone was observed a few times. This chain's CDR3 is CASSPPGSGGYEQYF. CDR3 in DNA: TGTGCCAGCTCACCACCGGGTAGCGGGGGGTACGAGCAGTACTTC. This chain uses TRBV18 with TRBJ2-7; TRBD2 matches 10 bases. V trimming: 0 bases; J trimming: 4 bases; junction bases outside the gene matches: 3. Germline-derived CDR1 and CDR2 are KGHSH and LQKENI. The CDR3 consists of 15 residues.

This clone was seen only once. In the same sample, other DNA sequences code for this CDR3. The V and J genes are TRBV3-1 (or the pseudogene TRBV3-2) and TRBJ1-2; D is undetermined. V lost 0 bases to trimming and J lost 8 bases, with 4 bases between them. CDR3 length: 11 residues. Germline assignment: CDR1 LGHDT and CDR2 YNNKEL (reference sequence). This CDR3 reads CASSQESGYTF. Here the CDR3 DNA reads TGTGCCAGCAGCCAAGAGAGCGGCTACACCTTC.

CDR3 sequence: CASSPRGGSIGELFF. The CDR3 nucleotides are TGCGCCAGCAGTCCTCGTGGAGGGAGTATCGGGGAGCTGTTTTTT. The chain uses TRBV23-1 and TRBJ2-2; D possibly corresponds to TRBD2 (6 bases). TRBV23-1 is designated an ORF whose function remains uncertain. The V and J ends lost 4 bases and 7 bases respectively, with 16 bases between them. This CDR3 has 15 residues.

This sequence joins TRBV6-5 and TRBJ2-7; D is undetermined. The CDR3 extends over 12 amino acids. Germline lookup yields CDR1 MNHEY and CDR2 SVGAGI. V was pared by 4 bases and J by 4 bases, with 8 bases between. The CDR3 spells CASSFSRYEQYF. CDR3 DNA sequence: TGTGCCAGCAGTTTTAGCAGATACGAGCAGTACTTC.

This clone was seen a few times. The chain combines TRBV6-5 with TRBJ1-1, with 7 bases matching TRBD1. V was clipped by 11 bases and J by 1 base; unmatched bases: 4. Germline assignment: CDR1 MNHEY and CDR2 SVGAGI. The CDR3 consists of 12 residues. CDR3 nucleotides: TGTGCCTCCCACAGGGGGAACACTGAAGCTTTCTTT. This codes for CASHRGNTEAFF.

The rearrangement links TRBV2 to TRBJ2-1; TRBD2 might be the D (5 bases). Germline CDR1 is SNHLY and CDR2 is FYNNEI. Trimming removed 5 bases at V and 9 bases at J, with 17 bases between. The CDR3 sequence is 14 residues long. CDR3 in amino acids: CASSTTYGISEQFF. The CDR3 DNA sequence: TGTGCCAGCAGTACAACGTACGGGATTAGTGAGCAGTTCTTC.

This clone was seen only once. The CDR3 DNA sequence: TGTGCCAGCAGTTACTTGGATTCACCCCTCCACTTT. This codes for CASSYLDSPLHF. The chain couples TRBV6-5 to TRBJ1-6, with no clear D. The CDR3 extends over 12 amino acids. V shed 1 base and J shed 8 bases, with 3 bases lying between them. CDR1 is MNHEY and CDR2 is SVGAGI in the germline V gene.

The CDR3 region is CASSSQGRGNTEAFF. The CDR3 DNA is TGCGCCAGCAGCTCACAGGGGCGGGGGAACACTGAAGCTTTCTTT. The chain carries TRBV5-1 and TRBJ1-1; 7 nucleotides line up with TRBD1. V was clipped by 3 bases and J by 1 base; unmatched bases: 6. The CDR3 totals 15 residues. CDR1 and CDR2 (germline): SGHRS, YFSETQ.

This clone appeared once. Different DNA sequences within this sample yield the same CDR3. The J gene is TRBJ1-5, the V gene TRBV6-5, with 10 bases lining up with TRBD1. Per the germline V gene, CDR1 is MNHEY and CDR2 is SVGAGI. This CDR3 comprises 15 residues. The ends lost 6 bases at V and 2 bases at J; junction bases unmatched: 4. DNA of the CDR3: TGTGCCAGCAGCTGGACAGGGGGTGGCAATCAGCCCCAGCATTTT. The encoded protein is CASSWTGGGNQPQHF.

The V gene is TRBV7-2, the J gene TRBJ2-7; D remains unclear. Germline V lookup: CDR1 SGHTA, CDR2 FQGNSA. V was shortened by 7 bases and J by 6 bases, with 19 bases between the two germline ends. This CDR3 has 14 amino acids. The CDR3 spells CASTLTLAAPEQYF. The CDR3 DNA follows: TGTGCCAGCACCTTGACTCTGGCGGCCCCCGAGCAGTACTTC.